The next 28 T cell receptor beta chains were all read from a single sample in a study of blood T cell repertoires in COVID-19. Clones were sequenced by immunoSEQ multiplex PCR, and TCRdb holds only the in-frame ones, with some missing. The table includes around 120,000 clones, about 90% detected once. The sample comprised peripheral blood. The receptors here all came from a woman in her sixties or seventies with acute or convalescent COVID-19.

This chain connects TRBV24-1 to TRBJ2-2; a possible D gene is TRBD2 (6 bases). The germline V and J ends were trimmed by 10 bases and 1 base, with 12 bases remaining between them. There are 14 residues in the CDR3. Germline V lookup: CDR1 KGHDR, CDR2 SFDVKD. The CDR3 DNA sequence: TGTGCCACGAGGGGACTCCAGAACACCGGGGAGCTGTTTTTT. Translated: CATRGLQNTGELFF.

Only a few counts were recorded for this clone. The chain has TRBV21-1 and TRBJ1-1; the D call of TRBD1 is as the table states it, not checked on the DNA. TRBV21-1 is tagged as a pseudogene. The CDR3 totals 17 residues. The CDR3, as DNA: TGTGCCAGCAGCAAAGTGAGGACAACAAGGACGGACACTGAAGCTTTCTTT. Translated, it gives CASSKVRTTRTDTEAFF.

The chain links TRBV24-1 to TRBJ2-1, with TRBD2 matching over 9 bases. The CDR3 extends over 14 amino acids. With 11 bases clipped from V and 6 bases from J, the junction kept 10 bases outside the gene matches. Germline CDR1 KGHDR, CDR2 SFDVKD. In DNA, the CDR3 is TGTGCCATCGGGACTAGCCACGCAGGCAATGAGCAGTTCTTC. As protein: CAIGTSHAGNEQFF.

This chain uses TRBV12-3 or TRBV12-4 with TRBJ2-5; D uncertain. The CDR3 covers 12 residues. V dropped 4 bases and J dropped 1 base, with 4 bases sitting between them. The CDR3 region is CASSYTQETQYF. CDR3 sequence (DNA): TGTGCCAGCAGTTACACCCAAGAGACCCAGTACTTC.

The rearrangement links TRBV7-6 to TRBJ1-2, with 9 bases aligning to TRBD1. The CDR3 is made up of 17 amino acids. With 7 bases clipped from V and 5 bases from J, the junction kept 17 bases outside the gene matches. Germline loops: CDR1 SGHVS, CDR2 FNYEAQ. CDR3 sequence: CASTVQGAYLLWYGYTF. The CDR3, as DNA: TGTGCCAGCACCGTACAGGGGGCATACCTTCTATGGTATGGCTACACCTTC.

CDR3 in amino acids: CASSPGVGQGSYEQYF. The CDR3 DNA reads TGTGCCAGCAGCCCGGGGGTTGGACAGGGCTCCTACGAGCAGTACTTC. The rearrangement joins TRBV9 to TRBJ2-7; the match to TRBD1 covers 8 bases. With V trimmed by 4 bases and J by 0 bases, 9 bases remained unmatched. From germline, CDR1 is SGDLS and CDR2 YYNGEE. This CDR3 has 16 amino acids. Together with reference TRBV9 and TRBJ2-7, the CDR3 gives the full variable domain: DSGVTQTPKHLITATGQRVTLRCSPRSGDLSVYWYQQSLDQGLQFLIQYYNGEERAKGNILERFSAQQFPDLHSELNLSSLELGDSALYFCASSPGVGQGSYEQYFGPGTRLTVT.

The chain uses TRBV7-9 and TRBJ1-6, with D perhaps TRBD1 (6 bases). The V end was cut by 2 bases, the J end by 7 bases, with 9 bases between. CDR1 and CDR2 from the germline V gene are SEHNR and FQNEAQ (reference sequence). The CDR3 is made up of 14 amino acids. The CDR3 sequence is CASSLLQGNSPLHF. DNA for the CDR3: TGTGCCAGCAGCTTATTACAGGGAAATTCACCCCTCCACTTT.

V usage is TRBV10-2 and J usage is TRBJ2-3; D may be TRBD1 (5 bases). Germline lookup yields CDR1 WSHSY and CDR2 SAAADI. The CDR3 consists of 14 residues. V was cut by 10 bases and J by 5 bases, with 19 bases left in between. As DNA, the CDR3 is TGCGCCACCCAGACCCTCAGGGTTGAAGATACGCAGTATTTT. It yields the protein CATQTLRVEDTQYF.

V and J are TRBV5-1 and TRBJ2-7; 7 bases match TRBD1. V was clipped by 0 bases and J by 4 bases; unmatched bases: 4. Germline values: CDR1 SGHRS, CDR2 YFSETQ. The CDR3 extends over 14 amino acids. The CDR3 DNA sequence: TGCGCCAGCAGCTTGGGCAGGGGGTGGTACGAGCAGTACTTC. This codes for CASSLGRGWYEQYF.

The chain is built from TRBV19 and TRBJ2-3; 7 nucleotides match TRBD1. Trimming at V came to 3 bases and at J to 1 base, leaving 10 bases not matched to a gene. CDR1 and CDR2 from the germline V gene are LNHDA and SQIVND (reference sequence). This CDR3 is 17 amino acids long. The CDR3 coding sequence is TGTGCCAGTAGTATCAGGCAGGGGGTTGGCCGCACAGATACGCAGTATTTT. Its protein product is CASSIRQGVGRTDTQYF. The full variable domain, its missing parts supplied by reference TRBV19 and TRBJ2-3, is DGGITQSPKYLFRKEGQNVTLSCEQNLNHDAMYWYRQDPGQGLRLIYYSQIVNDFQKGDIAEGYSVSREKKESFPLTVTSAQKNPTAFYLCASSIRQGVGRTDTQYFGPGTRLTVL.

The J gene is TRBJ2-3, the V gene TRBV10-3, with 7 bases matching TRBD2. With V trimmed by 6 bases and J by 1 base, 1 base remained unmatched. Germline V CDR1 and CDR2: ENHRY, SYGVKD. The CDR3 totals 13 residues. For the CDR3, the DNA is TGTGCCATCAGGGCGGGGGGCACAGATACGCAGTATTTT. Protein sequence: CAIRAGGTDTQYF.

The chain is built from TRBV12-1 and TRBJ1-5. TRBV12-1 is noted as a pseudogene. The length of the CDR3 is 19 residues. CDR3 amino acids: CASSFFGGDRQRSNQPQHF. The CDR3 DNA sequence: TGTGCCAGCAGCTTTTTCGGGGGGGACAGACAGAGGAGCAATCAGCCCCAGCATTTT.

The CDR3 coding sequence is TGTGCCAGCAGCCAGGCAGGGCCGAGGTCCGGGGAGCTGTTTTTT. It codes for CASSQAGPRSGELFF. The chain is built from TRBV14 and TRBJ2-2; D possibly corresponds to TRBD1 (5 bases). The length of the CDR3 is 15 residues. Trimming shortened V by 3 bases and J by 6 bases, and 14 bases separated the two germline ends. Germline V gives CDR1 SGHDN, CDR2 FVKESK.

This rearrangement joins TRBV7-9 to TRBJ1-4, with D maybe TRBD1 (5 bases). Trimming cost V 1 base and J 5 bases, with 14 bases left between them. Germline loops: CDR1 SEHNR, CDR2 FQNEAQ (reference sequence). This CDR3 contains 16 residues. The CDR3 DNA reads as TGTGCCAGCAGCTTAGGGTCCGGGACTTTGAATGAAAAACTGTTTTTT. It specifies CASSLGSGTLNEKLFF. Variable domain in full (rest from reference TRBV7-9 and TRBJ1-4): DTGVSQNPRHKITKRGQNVTFRCDPISEHNRLYWYRQTLGQGPEFLTYFQNEAQLEKSRLLSDRFSAERPKGSFSTLEIQRTEQGDSAMYLCASSLGSGTLNEKLFFGSGTQLSVL.

The V call is TRBV5-1, the J call TRBJ1-1, with 9 bases aligning to TRBD1. Germline V gene data show CDR1 as SGHRS and CDR2 as YFSETQ. The CDR3 is 16 amino acids. V was clipped by 2 bases and J by 4 bases; unmatched bases: 9. CDR3 sequence reads: CASSFQPGQGTTEAFF. The CDR3 DNA reads as TGCGCCAGCAGCTTCCAACCGGGACAGGGAACCACTGAAGCTTTCTTT.

The chain employs TRBV6-6 and TRBJ1-1, with no clear D. In germline, CDR1 is MNHNY, CDR2 SVGAGI (reference sequence). The CDR3 runs to 14 residues. Deletions cut 2 bases from V and 1 base from J, with 8 bases between. CDR3 nucleotide sequence: TGTGCCAGCAGTTACGGTGCGGCGAACACTGAAGCTTTCTTT. Translated: CASSYGAANTEAFF.

This clone was recorded once. The chain recombines TRBV2 with TRBJ1-4; D is perhaps TRBD1 (6 bases). The CDR3 covers 16 residues. CDR1 is SNHLY and CDR2 is FYNNEI in the germline V gene. Between the trimmed V and J ends, which lost 2 bases and 3 bases, there was a span of 13 bases. The CDR3 bases are TGTGCCAGCAGTGAAAAGTGGGGGCGATCTAATGAAAAACTGTTTTTT. Its protein product is CASSEKWGRSNEKLFF.

V gene TRBV4-2 combines with J gene TRBJ2-5, with 10 bases aligning to TRBD2. The ends lost 1 base at V and 5 bases at J; junction bases unmatched: 4. This CDR3 region has 15 residues. Germline V gene lookup returns CDR1 LGHNA and CDR2 YNFKEQ. In DNA, the CDR3 is TGTGCCAGCAGCCAAGTGAGCGGGGGGGCGGAGACCCAGTACTTC. Translated: CASSQVSGGAETQYF.

The rearrangement uses TRBV21-1 and TRBJ2-3; the listed D gene, TRBD1, was not tested against the DNA. TRBV21-1 is marked as a pseudogene. This CDR3 spans 16 amino acids. The CDR3: CASSKVKERGPDTQYF. In DNA form, the CDR3 reads TGTGCCAGCAGCAAAGTGAAGGAAAGGGGGCCAGATACGCAGTATTTT.

J is TRBJ1-1 and V is TRBV3-1 (or the pseudogene TRBV3-2), with D uncertain. Germline V gives CDR1 LGHDT, CDR2 YNNKEL (reference sequence). The germline V and J ends were trimmed by 1 base and 10 bases, with 13 bases remaining between them. This CDR3 contains 13 residues. The chain's CDR3 is CASSQGGQLVAFF. The CDR3 DNA is TGTGCCAGCAGCCAAGGAGGCCAATTGGTAGCTTTCTTT.

This chain connects TRBV18 to TRBJ2-5, with a weak D call TRBD2 (5 bases). The V and J ends lost 1 base and 5 bases respectively, with 14 bases between them. CDR3 length equals 15 residues. The germline V gene encodes CDR1 KGHSH and CDR2 LQKENI. Written as DNA, the CDR3 is TGTGCCAGCTCACCACTGTCGGGGATGGGGGAGACCCAGTACTTC. Translated: CASSPLSGMGETQYF.

V and J are TRBV6-5 and TRBJ1-5, with 7 bases that match TRBD1. J gave up 9 bases and V 6 bases, and 8 bases lay outside the gene matches. The CDR3 has 13 amino acids. From germline, CDR1 is MNHEY and CDR2 SVGAGI. This CDR3 reads CASREGQSGPQHF. The CDR3 DNA follows: TGTGCCAGCAGGGAGGGACAGTCAGGGCCCCAGCATTTT.

This chain joins TRBV30 and TRBJ1-1, with D maybe TRBD1 (6 bases). The V end lost 2 bases, the J end lost 4 bases, and 11 bases lay between the germline ends. This CDR3 has 13 amino acids. The germline V gene has CDR1 GTSNPN and CDR2 SVGIG (reference sequence). The CDR3 sequence: CAWSTNRVTEAFF. CDR3 DNA sequence: TGTGCCTGGAGTACGAACAGGGTCACTGAAGCTTTCTTT.

V gene TRBV5-6 combines with J gene TRBJ1-2; TRBD1 agrees at 7 bases. CDR1 and CDR2 (germline): SGHDT, YYEEEE. With 4 bases clipped from V and 5 bases from J, the junction kept 5 bases outside the gene matches. CDR3 length equals 13 residues. This chain's CDR3 is CASSPGGPYGYTF. Written as DNA, the CDR3 is TGTGCCAGCAGCCCAGGGGGACCTTATGGCTACACCTTC.

The genes are TRBV5-1 and TRBJ1-6; D is uncertain. The CDR3 extends over 19 amino acids. V gave up 0 bases and J gave up 5 bases, with 21 bases separating them. Germline V gene data show CDR1 as SGHRS and CDR2 as YFSETQ. The CDR3 nucleotides are TGCGCCAGCAGCTTGGGGCGGCAGCCCGCAAACCCCGATAATTCACCCCTCCACTTT. It yields the protein CASSLGRQPANPDNSPLHF. The full variable domain, with the rest looked up from reference TRBV5-1 and TRBJ1-6, is KAGVTQTPRYLIKTRGQQVTLSCSPISGHRSVSWYQQTPGQGLQFLFEYFSETQRNKGNFPGRFSGRQFSNSRSEMNVSTLELGDSALYLCASSLGRQPANPDNSPLHFGNGTRLTVT.

The V and J genes are TRBV6-2 or TRBV6-3 and TRBJ1-5; D is possibly TRBD1 (5 bases). The CDR3 spans 15 residues. CDR1 and CDR2 (germline): MNHEY, SVGEGT. V lost 0 bases, J lost 7 bases, and 13 bases lay in between. The CDR3 nucleotides read TGTGCCAGCAGTTACTCGATTCAGGGCCCCCAGCCCCAGCATTTT. Its translation: CASSYSIQGPQPQHF.

This chain links TRBV18 with TRBJ1-2; the D gene is possibly TRBD1 (5 bases). CDR3 length: 15 amino acids. The V end lost 3 bases, the J end lost 4 bases, and 15 bases lay between the germline ends. Germline values: CDR1 KGHSH, CDR2 LQKENI. In DNA, the CDR3 is TGTGCCAGCTCACCCCGCAGGGAGGCCCTCTATGGCTACACCTTC. Translation: CASSPRREALYGYTF.

J is TRBJ1-6 and V is TRBV27; no reliable D call. This CDR3 is built from 14 residues. Trimming removed 4 bases from V and 2 bases from J, with 6 bases in between. Germline V gene lookup returns CDR1 MNHEY and CDR2 SMNVEV (reference sequence). The CDR3 nucleotides read TGTGCCAGCAGTTACGGGACCTATAATTCACCCCTCCACTTT. Translated: CASSYGTYNSPLHF.